This is a list of T cell receptor beta chains from one sample in a study of blood T cells in healthy people across ages. MiXCR, run by TCRdb on the 5' RACE reads, gives a single entry per CDR3 protein. This sample has over a million distinct CDR3 sequences; around 40% occur once, and the top ten carry roughly 3.7%. What was sequenced was blood. The source of these receptors is a woman aged 18-30 years in good health. Each CDR3 is given with its conserved first and last residue. Each record gives: V gene, J gene, D gene, clone size, CDR3 protein, CDR3 DNA. The D gene is left open where the match is weak. The size entry is marked missing in some rows and otherwise reads once, few, many or a size class.

>TRBV6-6|TRBJ2-7|-|-
CASSSPRRDPYEQYF
TGTGCCAGCAGTTCCCCCCGCCGGGACCCATACGAGCAGTACTTC
>TRBV3-1|TRBJ2-5|TRBD2|few
CASSRAGASETQYF
TGTGCCAGCAGCAGAGCGGGAGCTTCAGAGACCCAGTACTTC
>TRBV6-1|TRBJ2-5|-|-
CATVRLGTQETQYF
TGTGCCACCGTCCGGCTGGGCACGCAAGAGACCCAGTACTTC
>TRBV19|TRBJ2-7|TRBD2|-
CASSTRSGEIYEQYF
TGTGCCAGTAGTACTCGAAGCGGGGAGATCTACGAGCAGTACTTC
>TRBV20-1|TRBJ1-6|-|few
CSARDRFSNNSPLHF
TGCAGTGCTAGAGATAGGTTTAGTAATAATTCACCCCTCCACTTT
>TRBV6-2/TRBV6-3|TRBJ2-1|TRBD2|-
CASSYVSGRVNEQFF
TGTGCCAGCAGTTACGTTAGCGGGAGGGTCAATGAGCAGTTCTTC
>TRBV29-1|TRBJ2-3|-|-
CSGVGRGTQYF
TGCAGCGGCGTTGGTCGGGGTACGCAGTATTTT
>TRBV12-3/TRBV12-4|TRBJ2-7|-|-
CASSQNLRDREYF
TGTGCCAGCAGCCAAAATCTCCGGGACCGTGAGTACTTC
>TRBV18|TRBJ1-4|-|-
CASSSAVLNEKLFF
TGTGCCAGCTCTTCCGCAGTACTTAATGAAAAACTGTTTTTT
>TRBV6-1|TRBJ1-1|-|few
CASNGGIGFEAFF
TGTGCCAGCAATGGCGGGATCGGCTTTGAAGCTTTCTTT
>TRBV27|TRBJ2-1|-|-
CASSPRLVVYNEQFF
TGTGCCAGCAGTCCCAGACTAGTGGTCTACAATGAGCAGTTCTTC
>TRBV20-1|TRBJ2-3|TRBD2|few
CSARRGPSGRDTQYF
TGCAGTGCTAGACGGGGCCCCAGCGGGAGAGATACGCAGTATTTT
>TRBV12-5|TRBJ2-5|-|-
CASGLVQGRSSTSPEQHF
TGTGCTAGTGGTTTGGTGCAGGGAAGATCGTCCACCTCTCCCGAGCAGCACTTC
>TRBV27|TRBJ2-7|-|few
CASGSMLQGYEQYF
TGTGCCAGCGGCTCCATGTTGCAGGGGTACGAGCAGTACTTC
>TRBV12-3/TRBV12-4|TRBJ1-1|-|once
CASSPDSRRTEAFF
TGTGCCAGCAGCCCCGACAGTCGCCGAACTGAAGCTTTCTTT
>TRBV6-2/TRBV6-3|TRBJ2-3|-|-
CASGAGLGTDTQYF
TGTGCCAGCGGAGCCGGCCTAGGCACAGATACGCAGTATTTT